This T cell receptor (beta chain) was sequenced in a study of blood T cell repertoires in COVID-19. Original methodology: Amplification of reference gene primers was used by the study to estimate nucleated cell counts. TCRdb's table, derived via immunoSEQ multiplex PCR, lists solely in-frame clones and lacks some. V, J and clone size are those of that table, while D and trimming were read from the DNA. The table shows around 150,000 clones, with over 80% occurring only once. The material sequenced was peripheral blood. This receptor was identified in a woman at least 80 years old with active or convalescent COVID-19.

Here the CDR3 DNA reads TGCGCCAGCAGCTTGGAGGCAGGGCCAGGGAAACTGTTTTTT. It is translated as CASSLEAGPGKLFF. This rearrangement joins TRBV5-1 to TRBJ1-4; TRBD1 is a possible D gene (5 bases). This CDR3 contains 14 residues. V lost 0 bases and J 11 bases, leaving 14 bases between the germline ends. The germline V gene encodes CDR1 SGHRS and CDR2 YFSETQ.